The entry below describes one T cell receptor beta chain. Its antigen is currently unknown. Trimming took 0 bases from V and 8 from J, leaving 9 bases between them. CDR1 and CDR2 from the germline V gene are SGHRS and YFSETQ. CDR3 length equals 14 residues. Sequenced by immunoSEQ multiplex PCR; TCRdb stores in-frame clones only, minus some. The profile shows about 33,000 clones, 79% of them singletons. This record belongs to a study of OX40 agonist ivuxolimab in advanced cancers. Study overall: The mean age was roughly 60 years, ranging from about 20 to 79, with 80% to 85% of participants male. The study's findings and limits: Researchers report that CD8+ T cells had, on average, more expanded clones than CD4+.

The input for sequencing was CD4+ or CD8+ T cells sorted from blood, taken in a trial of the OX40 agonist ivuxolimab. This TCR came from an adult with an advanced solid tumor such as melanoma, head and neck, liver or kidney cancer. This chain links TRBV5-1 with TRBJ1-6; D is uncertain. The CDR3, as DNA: TGCGCCAGCAGCTTGGTGGGTCTGGATTCACCCCTCCACTTT. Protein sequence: CASSLVGLDSPLHF.